The source of this TCR beta chain is a study of response to subunit inactivated influenza vaccine. TCRdb ran MiXCR on the RT-PCR reads and lists one entry per CDR3 protein. Among 800,000 or so distinct CDR3 sequences, approximately 21% were seen once, and the ten largest hold about 9.4%. The germline V gene has CDR1 GTSNPN and CDR2 SVGIG (reference sequence). V lost 0 bases, J lost 13 bases, and 19 bases lay in between. The CDR3 is 14 amino acids. The sequences come from PBMCs from blood, collected roughly 5 days after vaccination. The clonotype was recovered from a man aged 50-59 years who received an inactivated influenza vaccine. J is TRBJ2-4 and V is TRBV30; perhaps D is TRBD1 or TRBD2 (5 bases each). In nucleotides, the CDR3 is TGTGCCTGGAGTGTACAGGATCTGGGAGAGCTCCAGTACTTC. Translated, it gives CAWSVQDLGELQYF.